This entry lists 5 T cell receptor beta chains sequenced from one sample in a study of cytomegalovirus exposure and HLA in healthy donors. PCR was performed using 60 Vbeta and 13 Jbeta primers. Sequenced by immunoSEQ multiplex PCR; TCRdb stores in-frame clones only, minus some. The data contain some 180,000 clones, approximately 73% of them singletons. Source material: PBMCs. Source of these receptors: a woman in her thirties in good health and CMV-seropositive.

The V and J genes are TRBV11-3 and TRBJ2-3; weak D call: TRBD1 (6 bases). V was cut by 5 bases and J by 0 bases, with 18 bases left in between. CDR3 length: 17 residues. Germline V gene lookup returns CDR1 SGHNT and CDR2 YENEEA. The CDR3 here is CASSRSQGTISTDTQYF. The DNA of the CDR3 is TGTGCCAGCAGCCGATCACAGGGTACTATTAGCACAGATACGCAGTATTTT.

The chain uses TRBV5-6 and TRBJ1-3; TRBD1 matches 12 bases. Germline V gives CDR1 SGHDT, CDR2 YYEEEE. The V and J ends lost 3 bases and 4 bases, in that order; junction bases with no gene match: 5. The CDR3 sequence is 16 residues long. The CDR3 region has the DNA TGTGCCAGCAGCTGGGGACAGGGGGCACGGGGAAACACCATATATTTT. Protein sequence: CASSWGQGARGNTIYF.

DNA of the CDR3: TGTGCCAGCACCTCAACCCTAGAAGAGACCCAGTACTTC. Residues: CASTSTLEETQYF. The V gene is TRBV21-1, the J gene TRBJ2-5; TRBD2, as called in the table, went unchecked against the DNA. TRBV21-1 is described as a pseudogene. The length of the CDR3 is 13 residues.

The V gene is TRBV2, the J gene TRBJ1-1; 8 bases agree with TRBD1. This CDR3 region has 16 residues. The germline gives CDR1 SNHLY, CDR2 FYNNEI. V gave up 8 bases and J gave up 0 bases; unmatched junction bases: 11. DNA of the CDR3: TGTGCCAGCGGACAGGGCGCTAGACGGATGAACACTGAAGCTTTCTTT. Protein sequence: CASGQGARRMNTEAFF.

The rearrangement joins TRBV7-9 to TRBJ2-2; TRBD1 matches at 8 bases. CDR3 length equals 16 residues. With 5 bases clipped from V and 1 base from J, the junction kept 6 bases outside the gene matches. Germline-derived CDR1 and CDR2 are SEHNR and FQNEAQ (reference sequence). The CDR3 DNA follows: TGTGCCAGCAGCCCATCAACAGGGGGGAACACCGGGGAGCTGTTTTTT. Protein: CASSPSTGGNTGELFF. Using reference TRBV7-9 and TRBJ2-2 for the parts outside the CDR3, the full variable domain is DTGVSQNPRHKITKRGQNVTFRCDPISEHNRLYWYRQTLGQGPEFLTYFQNEAQLEKSRLLSDRFSAERPKGSFSTLEIQRTEQGDSAMYLCASSPSTGGNTGELFFGEGSRLTVL.